The T cell receptor beta chain under discussion was sequenced for a study of vaccination effects on CD4 cells after COVID-19. The study, taken as a whole, reports: Spike-reactive clones detected post-vaccine in convalescents consisted mainly of new vaccine-induced clones. Long after vaccination, the clones induced by infection and by vaccine shrank markedly in size. The study dataset contains few convalescent patients and includes no early post-infection timepoints.

For this clone: The antigen is unknown.

The ViraFEST assay expanded antigen-specific CD4+ T cells with viral peptide pools before sequencing. Culture lasted around eleven days before CD4+ T cell isolation. PCR confirmed that the person was infected with SARS-CoV-2 between March and December 2020. At days 3 and 7, half of the medium was exchanged for IL-2 medium. Clones were read by immunoSEQ multiplex PCR, and TCRdb kept only the in-frame ones, dropping some. The sample includes around 30,000 clones, 77% of them seen just once. Germline V gene lookup returns CDR1 MNHEY and CDR2 SMNVEV (reference sequence). Trimming stripped 3 bases from V and 2 bases from J, with 13 bases between. The CDR3 consists of 15 residues.

Sample: CD4+ T cells from PBMCs cultured with HCoV-NL63 spike peptides, taken before COVID-19 vaccination. The origin of this receptor is a human donor who had a prior SARS-CoV-2 infection. This chain uses TRBV27 with TRBJ1-2, with a tentative D call TRBD1 (6 bases). The CDR3 DNA sequence: TGTGCCAGCAGTTTTCTGGGGGGGGGCAACTATGGCTACACCTTC. This gives the protein CASSFLGGGNYGYTF.